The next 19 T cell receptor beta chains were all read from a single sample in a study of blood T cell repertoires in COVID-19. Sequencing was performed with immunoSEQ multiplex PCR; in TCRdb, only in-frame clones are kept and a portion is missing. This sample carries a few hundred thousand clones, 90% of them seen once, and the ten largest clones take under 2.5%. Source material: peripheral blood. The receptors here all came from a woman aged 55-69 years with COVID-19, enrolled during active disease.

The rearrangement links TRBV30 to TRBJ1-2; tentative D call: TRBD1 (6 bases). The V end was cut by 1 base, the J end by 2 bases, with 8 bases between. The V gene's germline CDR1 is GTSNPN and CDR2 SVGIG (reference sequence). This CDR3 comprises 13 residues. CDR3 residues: CAWSDDRNYGYTF. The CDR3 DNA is TGTGCCTGGAGTGACGACAGGAACTATGGCTACACCTTC.

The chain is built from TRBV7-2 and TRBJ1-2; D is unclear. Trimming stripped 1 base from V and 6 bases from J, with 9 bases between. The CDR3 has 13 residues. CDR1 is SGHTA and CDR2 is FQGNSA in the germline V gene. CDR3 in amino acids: CASSLGGGNGYTF. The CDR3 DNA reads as TGTGCCAGCAGCTTAGGAGGCGGCAATGGCTACACCTTC.

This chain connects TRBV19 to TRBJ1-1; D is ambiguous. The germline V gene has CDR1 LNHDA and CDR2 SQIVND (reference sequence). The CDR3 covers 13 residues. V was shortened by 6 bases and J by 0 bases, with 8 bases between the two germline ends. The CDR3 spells CASRNTVNTEAFF. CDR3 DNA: TGTGCCAGTAGGAATACAGTGAACACTGAAGCTTTCTTT.

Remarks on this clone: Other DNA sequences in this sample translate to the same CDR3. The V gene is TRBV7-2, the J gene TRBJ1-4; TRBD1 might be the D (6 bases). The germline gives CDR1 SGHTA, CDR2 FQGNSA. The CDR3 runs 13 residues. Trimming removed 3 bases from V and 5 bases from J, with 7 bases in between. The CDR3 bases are TGTGCCAGCAGCTTCACAGGGAATGAAAAACTGTTTTTT. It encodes CASSFTGNEKLFF.

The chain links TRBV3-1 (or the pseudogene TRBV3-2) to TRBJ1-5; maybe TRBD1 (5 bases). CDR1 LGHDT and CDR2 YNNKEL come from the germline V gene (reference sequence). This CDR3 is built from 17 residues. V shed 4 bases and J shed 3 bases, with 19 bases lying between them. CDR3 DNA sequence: TGTGCCAGCAGCCCTCAGACGGACATTTTGCCCAATCAGCCCCAGCATTTT. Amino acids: CASSPQTDILPNQPQHF.

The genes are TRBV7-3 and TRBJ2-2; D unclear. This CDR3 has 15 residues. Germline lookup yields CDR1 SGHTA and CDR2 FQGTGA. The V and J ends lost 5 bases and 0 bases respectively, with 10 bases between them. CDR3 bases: TGTGCCAGCAGCAGAACACCCCCGAACACCGGGGAGCTGTTTTTT. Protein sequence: CASSRTPPNTGELFF.

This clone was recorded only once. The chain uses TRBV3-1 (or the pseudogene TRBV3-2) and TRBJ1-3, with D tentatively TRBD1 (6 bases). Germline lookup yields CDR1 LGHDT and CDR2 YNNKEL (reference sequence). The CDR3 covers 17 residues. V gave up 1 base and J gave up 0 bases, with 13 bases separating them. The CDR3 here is CASSQGLWTVSGNTIYF. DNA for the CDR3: TGTGCCAGCAGCCAAGGCCTCTGGACAGTCTCTGGAAACACCATATATTTT.

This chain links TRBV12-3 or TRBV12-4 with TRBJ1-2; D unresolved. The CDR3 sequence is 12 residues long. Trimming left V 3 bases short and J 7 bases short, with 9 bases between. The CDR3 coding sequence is TGTGCCAGCAGTTTGGCCCTCGCTGGCTACACCTTC. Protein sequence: CASSLALAGYTF.

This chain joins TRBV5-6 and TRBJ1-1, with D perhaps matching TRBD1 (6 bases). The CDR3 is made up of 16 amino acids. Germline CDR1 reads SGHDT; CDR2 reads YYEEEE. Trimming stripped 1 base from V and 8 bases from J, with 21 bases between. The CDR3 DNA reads TGTGCCAGCAGCTTGAGGTGGGCAGGGGACGGAAAAGAAGCTTTCTTT. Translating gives CASSLRWAGDGKEAFF.

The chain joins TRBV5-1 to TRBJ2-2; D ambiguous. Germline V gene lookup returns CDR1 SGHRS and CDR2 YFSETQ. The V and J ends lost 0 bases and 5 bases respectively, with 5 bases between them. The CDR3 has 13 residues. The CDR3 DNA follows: TGCGCCAGCAGCTTGGCCAGGACCGGGGAGCTGTTTTTT. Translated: CASSLARTGELFF.

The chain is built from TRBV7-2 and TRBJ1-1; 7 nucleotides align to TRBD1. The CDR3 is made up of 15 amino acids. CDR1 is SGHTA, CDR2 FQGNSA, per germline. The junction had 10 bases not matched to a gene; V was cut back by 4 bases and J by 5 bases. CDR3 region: CASSSSLGQATEAFF. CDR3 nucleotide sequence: TGTGCCAGCAGCTCCAGCCTCGGACAGGCGACTGAAGCTTTCTTT.

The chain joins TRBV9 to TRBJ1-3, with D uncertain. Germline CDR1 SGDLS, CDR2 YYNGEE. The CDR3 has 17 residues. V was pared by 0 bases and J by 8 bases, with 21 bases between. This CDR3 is CASSVGGGRQTSYTIYF. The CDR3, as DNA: TGTGCCAGCAGCGTAGGGGGAGGGCGGCAGACGTCTTACACCATATATTTT. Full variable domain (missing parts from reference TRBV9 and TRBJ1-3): DSGVTQTPKHLITATGQRVTLRCSPRSGDLSVYWYQQSLDQGLQFLIQYYNGEERAKGNILERFSAQQFPDLHSELNLSSLELGDSALYFCASSVGGGRQTSYTIYFGEGSWLTVV.

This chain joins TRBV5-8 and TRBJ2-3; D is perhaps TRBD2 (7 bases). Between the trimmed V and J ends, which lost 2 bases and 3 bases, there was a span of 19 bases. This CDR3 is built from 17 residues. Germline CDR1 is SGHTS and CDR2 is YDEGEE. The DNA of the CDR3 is TGTGCCAGCAGCTTTTCACATGGCGGGGGCCGTACAGATACGCAGTATTTT. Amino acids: CASSFSHGGGRTDTQYF.

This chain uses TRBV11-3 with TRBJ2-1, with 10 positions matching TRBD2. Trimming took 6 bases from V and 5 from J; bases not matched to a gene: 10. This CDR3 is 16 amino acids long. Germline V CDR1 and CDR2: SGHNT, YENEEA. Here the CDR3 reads CASSRSSGGPHNEQFF. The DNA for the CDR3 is TGTGCCAGCAGTCGGTCTAGCGGGGGCCCACACAATGAGCAGTTCTTC.

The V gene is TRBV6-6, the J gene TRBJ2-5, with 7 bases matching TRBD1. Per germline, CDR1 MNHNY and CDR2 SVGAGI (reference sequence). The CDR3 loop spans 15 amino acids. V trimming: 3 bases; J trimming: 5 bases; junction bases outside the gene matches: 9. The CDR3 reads CASSYSPGGKETQYF. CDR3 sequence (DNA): TGTGCCAGCAGTTATTCTCCAGGGGGTAAGGAGACCCAGTACTTC.

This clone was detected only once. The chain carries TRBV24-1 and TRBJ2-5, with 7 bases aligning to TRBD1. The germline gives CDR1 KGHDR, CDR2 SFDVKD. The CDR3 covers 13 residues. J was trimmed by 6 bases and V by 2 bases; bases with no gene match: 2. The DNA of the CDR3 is TGTGCCACCAGTGATTCGACAGGGCAGACCCAGTACTTC. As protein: CATSDSTGQTQYF.

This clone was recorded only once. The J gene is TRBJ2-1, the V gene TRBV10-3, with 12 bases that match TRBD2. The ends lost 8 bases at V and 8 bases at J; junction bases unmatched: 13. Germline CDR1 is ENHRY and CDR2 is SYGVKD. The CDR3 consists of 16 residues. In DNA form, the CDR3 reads TGTGCCATCGGACTAGCGGGGCCCCCTAACGCCCATGAGCAGTTCTTC. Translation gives CAIGLAGPPNAHEQFF.

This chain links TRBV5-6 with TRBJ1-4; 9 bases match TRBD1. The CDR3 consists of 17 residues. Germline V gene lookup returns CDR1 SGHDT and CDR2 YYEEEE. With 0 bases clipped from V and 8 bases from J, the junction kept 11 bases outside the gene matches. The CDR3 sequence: CASSLVSGQGLGEKLFF. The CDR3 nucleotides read TGTGCCAGCAGCTTGGTTTCTGGACAGGGGTTAGGCGAAAAACTGTTTTTT.

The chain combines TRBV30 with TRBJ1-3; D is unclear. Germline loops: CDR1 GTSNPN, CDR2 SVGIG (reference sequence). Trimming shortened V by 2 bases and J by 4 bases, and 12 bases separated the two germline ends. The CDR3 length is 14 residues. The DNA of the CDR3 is TGTGCCTGGAGTCTGCGGATAGGCGGAAACACCATATATTTT. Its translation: CAWSLRIGGNTIYF.